This TCR beta chain comes out of a study of blood T cell repertoires in COVID-19. Turning to the study itself: There were acute and convalescent COVID-19 samples, and they came from the United States, Italy and Spain. From T cells, B-cell-depleted T cells, or PBMCs came the material, which was cDNA or gDNA.

The study recruited people aged 18 to 89 years across some 23 US areas. Using immunoSEQ multiplex PCR, the repertoire was profiled, and TCRdb retains in-frame clones only, with some absent. This table has 200,000 to 300,000 clones, 85% appearing once. This TCR was recovered from a woman in her fifties or sixties with acute COVID-19. Sequencing was performed on PBMCs or T cells enriched from blood (not recorded which).

CDR3 coding DNA: TGTGCCAGCAGTGTGGACAGTAACTATGGCTACACCTTC. Amino acid sequence: CASSVDSNYGYTF. The chain recombines TRBV2 with TRBJ1-2; a weak D match, TRBD1 (6 bases). The length of the CDR3 is 13 residues. Per germline, CDR1 SNHLY and CDR2 FYNNEI. The V end was cut by 4 bases, the J end by 1 base, with 7 bases between. The variable domain in full, completed from reference TRBV2 and TRBJ1-2, reads EPEVTQTPSHQVTQMGQEVILRCVPISNHLYFYWYRQILGQKVEFLVSFYNNEISEKSEIFDDQFSVERPDGSNFTLKIRSTKLEDSAMYFCASSVDSNYGYTFGSGTRLTVV.